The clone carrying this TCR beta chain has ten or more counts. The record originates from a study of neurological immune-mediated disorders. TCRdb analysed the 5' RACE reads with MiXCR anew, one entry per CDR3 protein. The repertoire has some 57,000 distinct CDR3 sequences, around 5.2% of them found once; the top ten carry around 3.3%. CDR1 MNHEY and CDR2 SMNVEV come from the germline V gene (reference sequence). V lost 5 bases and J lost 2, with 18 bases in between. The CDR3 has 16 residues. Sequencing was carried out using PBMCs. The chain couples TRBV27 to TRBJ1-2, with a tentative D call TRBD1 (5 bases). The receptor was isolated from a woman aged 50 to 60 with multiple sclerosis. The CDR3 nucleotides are TGTGCCAGCAGTCGGTCTCGTGGGGCAAAAAACTATGGCTACACCTTC. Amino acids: CASSRSRGAKNYGYTF.